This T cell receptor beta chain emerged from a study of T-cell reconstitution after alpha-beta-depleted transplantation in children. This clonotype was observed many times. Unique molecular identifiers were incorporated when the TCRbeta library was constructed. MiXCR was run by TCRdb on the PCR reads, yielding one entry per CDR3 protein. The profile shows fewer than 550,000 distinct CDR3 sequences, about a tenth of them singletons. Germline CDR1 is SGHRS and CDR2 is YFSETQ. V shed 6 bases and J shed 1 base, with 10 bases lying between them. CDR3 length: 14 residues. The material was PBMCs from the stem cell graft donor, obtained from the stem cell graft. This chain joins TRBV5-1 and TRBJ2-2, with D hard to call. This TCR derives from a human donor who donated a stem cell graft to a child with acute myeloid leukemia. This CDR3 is CASNPEGNTGELFF. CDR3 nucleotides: TGCGCCAGCAACCCTGAAGGGAACACCGGGGAGCTGTTTTTT.